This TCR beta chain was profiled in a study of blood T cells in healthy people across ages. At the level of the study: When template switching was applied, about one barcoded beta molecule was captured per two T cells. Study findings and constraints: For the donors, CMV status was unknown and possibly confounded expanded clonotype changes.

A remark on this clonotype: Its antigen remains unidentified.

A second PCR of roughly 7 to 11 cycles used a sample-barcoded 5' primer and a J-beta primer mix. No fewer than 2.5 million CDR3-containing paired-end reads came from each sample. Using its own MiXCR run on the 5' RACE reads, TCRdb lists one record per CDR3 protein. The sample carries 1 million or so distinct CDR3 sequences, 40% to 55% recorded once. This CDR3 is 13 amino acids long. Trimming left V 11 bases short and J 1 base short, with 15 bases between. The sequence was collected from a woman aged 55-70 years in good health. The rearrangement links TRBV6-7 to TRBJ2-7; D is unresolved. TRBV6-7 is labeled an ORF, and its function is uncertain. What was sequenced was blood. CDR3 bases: TGTGCCCGGAGCGCTTTTAATTCCTACGAGCAGTACTTC. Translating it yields CARSAFNSYEQYF.